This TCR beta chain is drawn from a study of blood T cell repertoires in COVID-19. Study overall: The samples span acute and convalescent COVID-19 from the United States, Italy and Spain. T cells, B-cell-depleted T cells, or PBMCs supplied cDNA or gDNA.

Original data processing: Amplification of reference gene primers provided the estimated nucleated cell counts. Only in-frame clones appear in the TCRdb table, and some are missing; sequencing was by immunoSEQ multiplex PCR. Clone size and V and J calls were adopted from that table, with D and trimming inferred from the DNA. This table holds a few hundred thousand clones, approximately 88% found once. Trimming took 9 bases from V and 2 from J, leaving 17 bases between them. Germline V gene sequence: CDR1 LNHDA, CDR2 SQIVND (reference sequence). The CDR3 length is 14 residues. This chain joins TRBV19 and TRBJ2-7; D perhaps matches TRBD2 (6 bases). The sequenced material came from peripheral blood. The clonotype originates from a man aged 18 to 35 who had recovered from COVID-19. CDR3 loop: CASSTGRNTYEQYF. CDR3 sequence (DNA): TGTGCCAGCAGCACGGGGAGGAACACCTACGAGCAGTACTTC.